This TCR beta chain was identified during a study of regulatory T cells in long-lasting Graves disease. Study details: Persistent Graves' disease required over 5 years of antithyroid drugs and positive TSH receptor antibodies. Study findings and constraints: Clonotypes that were public and shared totalled fewer than 3,500 in persistent patients versus 966 in new patients.

Described time point: persistent/refractory GD, antithyroid drugs over 5 years with positive TRAb. With RNA extracted from PBMCs as input, the TCR library was made. HTBI primers from iRepertoire and Arm-PCR of CDR3 regions yielded the TCR beta libraries. TCRdb fed the multiplex PCR reads into MiXCR, producing one record per CDR3 protein. The sample has 700,000 or so distinct CDR3 sequences, around 30% seen once; the top ten hold 40% to 55%. For this clonotype: Its target is not known.

The CDR3 extends over 15 amino acids. The germline V gene has CDR1 LGHDT and CDR2 YNNKEL (reference sequence). Deletions cut 0 bases from V and 0 bases from J, with 6 bases between. The genes are TRBV3-1 and TRBJ2-4; D unresolved. This receptor was obtained from a female donor with Graves disease. This material consisted of peripheral blood mononuclear cells (PBMCs), taken when the disease was refractory, from a patient treated with antithyroid drugs. This CDR3 is CASSQDRGAKNIQYF. CDR3 DNA: TGTGCCAGCAGCCAAGATCGAGGAGCCAAAAACATTCAGTACTTC.